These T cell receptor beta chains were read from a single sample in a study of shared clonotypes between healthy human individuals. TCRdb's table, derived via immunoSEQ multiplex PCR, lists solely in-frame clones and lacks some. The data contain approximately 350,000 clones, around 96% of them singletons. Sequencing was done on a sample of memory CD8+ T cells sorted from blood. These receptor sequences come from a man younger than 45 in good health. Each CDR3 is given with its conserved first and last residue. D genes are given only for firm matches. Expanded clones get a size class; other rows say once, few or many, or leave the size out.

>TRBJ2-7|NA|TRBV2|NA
TGTGCCAGCAACTCGACTGGCTACTCCTACGAGCAGTACTTC
CASNSTGYSYEQYF
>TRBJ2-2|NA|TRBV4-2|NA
TGTGCCAGCAGTCAAAACACCGGGGAGCTGTTTTTT
CASSQNTGELFF
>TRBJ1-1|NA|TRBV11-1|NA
TGTGCCAGCAGCTTAGTCCCCCCCGAAAAAATGAACACTGAAGCTTTCTTT
CASSLVPPEKMNTEAFF
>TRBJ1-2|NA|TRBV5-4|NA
TGTGCCAGCAGCTTGAGGGCCGAAGGCTCCCACTATGGCTACACCTTC
CASSLRAEGSHYGYTF
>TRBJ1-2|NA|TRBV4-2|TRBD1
TGTGCCAGCAGCCAAGGTCAGGGGGCCGGAAGCTACACCTTC
CASSQGQGAGSYTF
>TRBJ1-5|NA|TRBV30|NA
TGTGCCTGGAGGCGGCATAGCAATCAGCCCCAGCATTTT
CAWRRHSNQPQHF
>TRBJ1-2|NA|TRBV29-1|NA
TGCAGCGTTGGTAACGGGGGATATGGCTACACCTTC
CSVGNGGYGYTF
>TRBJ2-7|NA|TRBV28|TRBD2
TGTGCCAGCAGTAGCGGGAATCACGAGCAGTACTTC
CASSSGNHEQYF
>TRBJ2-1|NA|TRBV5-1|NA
TGCGCCAGCAGCTTTGACGGTTACAATGAGCAGTTCTTC
CASSFDGYNEQFF
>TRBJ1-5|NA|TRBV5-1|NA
TGCGCCAGCAGCTTGGAATGGGGCAATCAGCCCCAGCATTTT
CASSLEWGNQPQHF
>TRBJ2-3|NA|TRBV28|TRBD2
TGTGCCAGCAGTTTAGGACTAGCGGGAGATACGCAGTATTTT
CASSLGLAGDTQYF
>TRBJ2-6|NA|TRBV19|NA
TGTGCCAGTACTACCCCGATAGACTCCGCGGGGGCCAACGTCCTGACTTTC
CASTTPIDSAGANVLTF
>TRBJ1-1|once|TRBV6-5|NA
TGTGCCAGCAGTTACGGGACTAAAGCTTTCTTT
CASSYGTKAFF